These 21 T cell receptor beta chains came from one sample sequenced in a study of blood T cell repertoires in COVID-19. Method: immunoSEQ multiplex PCR; TCRdb's copy keeps in-frame clones and lacks some. This sample has 150,000 to 200,000 clones; about 87% occur once, and the top ten carry 0.55% to 0.6%. What was sequenced was peripheral blood. All receptors come from a man in his 60s with COVID-19, enrolled during active disease.

The chain joins TRBV4-3 to TRBJ2-5; TRBD1 agrees at 7 bases. After removal of 0 bases from V and 5 bases from J, the junction contained 3 bases not matched to a gene. Germline CDR1 and CDR2: LGHNA and YSLEER. The CDR3 runs 14 residues. The CDR3 here is CASSQDTRGETQYF. The CDR3 DNA reads as TGCGCCAGCAGCCAAGATACCAGGGGGGAGACCCAGTACTTC.

The chain has TRBV19 and TRBJ1-5; D gene unclear. Trimming took 4 bases from V and 0 from J, leaving 10 bases between them. CDR1 LNHDA and CDR2 SQIVND come from the germline V gene (reference sequence). This CDR3 comprises 15 residues. CDR3 nucleotides: TGTGCCAGTAGTAGCACCACAAATAGCAATCAGCCCCAGCATTTT. Translation: CASSSTTNSNQPQHF.

Concerning this clone itself: Different DNA sequences within this sample yield the same CDR3. V is TRBV7-2 and J is TRBJ2-7; D unclear. Trimming took 1 base from V and 1 from J, leaving 8 bases between them. The CDR3 is 14 amino acids. The V gene's germline CDR1 is SGHTA and CDR2 FQGNSA. Here the CDR3 DNA reads TGTGCCAGCAGCTTAGTGGGCAGTTCCTACGAGCAGTACTTC. Translated: CASSLVGSSYEQYF.

CDR3 DNA sequence: TGTGCCAGCAGCTTAGGGCTTGGGCGTATGAACACTGAAGCTTTCTTT. Its translation: CASSLGLGRMNTEAFF. The gene calls are TRBV7-6 and TRBJ1-1; D ambiguous. The CDR3 has 16 residues. Germline-derived CDR1 and CDR2 are SGHVS and FNYEAQ. V was trimmed by 1 base and J by 0 bases, leaving 12 bases between them.

The chain is built from TRBV7-6 and TRBJ1-4; tentative D call: TRBD1 (6 bases). Germline CDR1 is SGHVS and CDR2 is FNYEAQ. The CDR3 contains 14 residues. Trimming shortened V by 5 bases and J by 5 bases, and 12 bases separated the two germline ends. Written as DNA, the CDR3 is TGTGCCAGCAGCCCCCTTAGGGGGAATGAAAAACTGTTTTTT. It codes for CASSPLRGNEKLFF.

This clone appeared a single time. The V gene is TRBV11-1, the J gene TRBJ1-2; 8 bases match TRBD1. The trim removed 4 bases at V and 4 bases at J, leaving 11 bases unmatched. The CDR3 sequence is 16 residues long. In germline, CDR1 is SGHAT, CDR2 FQDESV (reference sequence). The CDR3 reads CASSSRDRRTPYGYTF. CDR3 bases: TGTGCCAGCAGCTCAAGGGACAGGCGTACTCCCTATGGCTACACCTTC.

V gene TRBV30 combines with J gene TRBJ1-2; no reliable D call. The CDR3 spans 12 residues. Trimming shortened V by 0 bases and J by 8 bases, and 10 bases separated the two germline ends. CDR1 is GTSNPN, CDR2 SVGIG, per germline (reference sequence). The DNA of the CDR3 is TGTGCCTGGAGTGTAGTTGGGCTGGGCTACACCTTC. Translating gives CAWSVVGLGYTF. Based on the CDR3 plus reference TRBV30 and TRBJ1-2, the full variable domain is SQTIHQWPATLVQPVGSPLSLECTVEGTSNPNLYWYRQAAGRGLQLLFYSVGIGQISSEVPQNLSASRPQDRQFILSSKKLLLSDSGFYLCAWSVVGLGYTFGSGTRLTVV.

The genes are TRBV9 and TRBJ2-1, with a possible D match to TRBD1 (5 bases). The CDR3 consists of 15 residues. V was clipped by 0 bases and J by 5 bases, with 12 bases between them. The germline V gene encodes CDR1 SGDLS and CDR2 YYNGEE. CDR3 protein: CASSVGTNSHNEQFF. The CDR3 DNA reads as TGTGCCAGCAGCGTAGGGACAAACAGCCACAATGAGCAGTTCTTC.

The J gene is TRBJ1-2, the V gene TRBV18; tentatively, D is TRBD1 (6 bases). CDR1 and CDR2 (germline): KGHSH, LQKENI. The CDR3 runs to 14 residues. V was pared by 2 bases and J by 4 bases, with 11 bases between. The CDR3 here is CASSPVDSPYGYTF. The CDR3 DNA reads as TGTGCCAGCTCACCAGTGGACAGTCCCTATGGCTACACCTTC.

There are a few counts of this clone. The sample contains more than one DNA sequence encoding this CDR3. This chain joins TRBV7-2 and TRBJ2-1; TRBD1 is a possible D gene (6 bases). CDR1 SGHTA and CDR2 FQGNSA come from the germline V gene. V lost 3 bases, J lost 0 bases, and 9 bases lay in between. The CDR3 is 15 residues long. CDR3 sequence: CASSLGRGSYNEQFF. DNA for the CDR3: TGTGCCAGCAGCTTGGGCAGGGGCTCCTACAATGAGCAGTTCTTC.

V and J are TRBV7-2 and TRBJ1-2; 9 positions match TRBD1. CDR3 length: 17 residues. J lost 4 bases, V lost 6 bases, and 15 bases had no gene match. Germline loops: CDR1 SGHTA, CDR2 FQGNSA. CDR3 amino acids: CASSPRQGVGLSYGYTF. In DNA form, the CDR3 reads TGTGCCAGCAGTCCGAGACAGGGGGTGGGCTTGAGCTATGGCTACACCTTC.

V gene TRBV7-9 combines with J gene TRBJ2-3, with D possibly TRBD1 on 5 matching bases. Germline assignment: CDR1 SEHNR and CDR2 FQNEAQ (reference sequence). Trimming shortened V by 5 bases and J by 0 bases, and 12 bases separated the two germline ends. The CDR3 has 15 residues. The CDR3 region has the DNA TGTGCCAGCAGCACCAGACAGACTAGCACAGATACGCAGTATTTT. It encodes CASSTRQTSTDTQYF.

The chain couples TRBV7-2 to TRBJ1-3; a weak D match, TRBD1 (5 bases). Trimming shortened V by 5 bases and J by 2 bases, and 13 bases separated the two germline ends. The CDR3 is 15 amino acids. From germline, CDR1 is SGHTA and CDR2 FQGNSA. The CDR3 is CASSPKGLTGNTIYF. The CDR3 DNA sequence: TGTGCCAGCAGCCCGAAGGGACTGACTGGAAACACCATATATTTT. Complete variable domain (other parts from reference TRBV7-2 and TRBJ1-3): GAGVSQSPSNKVTEKGKDVELRCDPISGHTALYWYRQSLGQGLEFLIYFQGNSAPDKSGLPSDRFSAERTGGSVSTLTIQRTQQEDSAVYLCASSPKGLTGNTIYFGEGSWLTVV.

The J gene is TRBJ2-3, the V gene TRBV19, with TRBD2 matching over 8 bases. There are 14 residues in the CDR3. Losses at the gene ends were 10 bases for V and 1 base for J; bases not matched to a gene: 7. Per the germline V gene, CDR1 is LNHDA and CDR2 is SQIVND (reference sequence). As DNA, the CDR3 is TGTGCCATCTCGGCGCGGGAGGGCACAGATACGCAGTATTTT. Amino acid sequence: CAISAREGTDTQYF. Full variable domain (remainder filled in from reference TRBV19 and TRBJ2-3): DGGITQSPKYLFRKEGQNVTLSCEQNLNHDAMYWYRQDPGQGLRLIYYSQIVNDFQKGDIAEGYSVSREKKESFPLTVTSAQKNPTAFYLCAISAREGTDTQYFGPGTRLTVL.

This chain uses TRBV5-6 with TRBJ1-5; a weak D match, TRBD1 (6 bases). From germline, CDR1 is SGHDT and CDR2 YYEEEE. The CDR3 totals 15 residues. The germline V and J ends were trimmed by 3 bases and 0 bases, with 10 bases remaining between them. The CDR3 region has the DNA TGTGCCAGCAGCTCAAGACAGGTTAGCAATCAGCCCCAGCATTTT. Translating gives CASSSRQVSNQPQHF.

The chain joins TRBV11-3 to TRBJ2-3, with D perhaps TRBD1 (7 bases). This CDR3 is 16 amino acids long. Germline loops: CDR1 SGHNT, CDR2 YENEEA. V lost 5 bases to trimming and J lost 2 bases, with 17 bases between them. This CDR3 reads CASSPEGQDYTDTQYF. The CDR3, as DNA: TGTGCCAGCAGCCCAGAAGGACAGGACTACACAGATACGCAGTATTTT.

The rearrangement joins TRBV6-6 to TRBJ1-5, with TRBD1 matching over 7 bases. The CDR3 contains 12 residues. From germline, CDR1 is MNHNY and CDR2 SVGAGI (reference sequence). Trimming cost V 7 bases and J 7 bases; bases outside gene matches: 4. This CDR3 reads CASTGQAQPQHF. CDR3 nucleotides: TGTGCCAGCACCGGACAGGCACAGCCCCAGCATTTT.

The sample holds one count of this clone. The chain links TRBV7-3 to TRBJ2-3; 7 bases agree with TRBD1. CDR1 and CDR2 (germline): SGHTA, FQGTGA. The CDR3 runs to 15 residues. V shed 5 bases and J 1 base; nucleotides not matched to a gene: 6. Written as DNA, the CDR3 is TGTGCCAGCAGCCCACAGGGGTTGGGCACAGATACGCAGTATTTT. Amino acid sequence: CASSPQGLGTDTQYF.

The chain joins TRBV7-6 to TRBJ2-1; D not resolved. V was cut by 2 bases and J by 4 bases, with 12 bases left in between. The germline gives CDR1 SGHVS, CDR2 FNYEAQ. The CDR3 consists of 15 residues. The CDR3 sequence is CASSLSPTLYNEQFF. In DNA, the CDR3 is TGTGCCAGCAGCTTAAGCCCTACGTTGTACAATGAGCAGTTCTTC.

This sequence joins TRBV4-3 and TRBJ2-3; D is perhaps TRBD2 (6 bases). Between the trimmed V and J ends, which lost 0 bases and 6 bases, there was a span of 16 bases. Germline V gene data show CDR1 as LGHNA and CDR2 as YSLEER. The CDR3 has 16 amino acids. The CDR3 DNA reads as TGCGCCAGCAGCCAAGAGCCTAGCGCGAGTTGGGATACGCAGTATTTT. Encoded protein: CASSQEPSASWDTQYF.

This clone appeared a single time. The chain couples TRBV2 to TRBJ1-2, with 8 bases identical to TRBD1. CDR3 size: 14 residues. Germline V gene data show CDR1 as SNHLY and CDR2 as FYNNEI. V lost 7 bases, J lost 7 bases, and 11 bases stayed unmatched. CDR3 sequence reads: CASKEDRVGVGYTF. DNA for the CDR3: TGTGCCAGCAAGGAGGACAGGGTGGGGGTTGGCTACACCTTC.